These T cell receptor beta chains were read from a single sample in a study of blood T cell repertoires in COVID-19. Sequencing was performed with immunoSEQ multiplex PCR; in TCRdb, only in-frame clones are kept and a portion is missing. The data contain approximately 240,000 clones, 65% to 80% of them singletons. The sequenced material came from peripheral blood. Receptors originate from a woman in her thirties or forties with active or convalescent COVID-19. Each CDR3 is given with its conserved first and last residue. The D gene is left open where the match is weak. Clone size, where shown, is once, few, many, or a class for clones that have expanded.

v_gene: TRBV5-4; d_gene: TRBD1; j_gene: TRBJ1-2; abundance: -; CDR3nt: TGTGCCAGCAGCCCAGGACAGGGAACTAACTATGGCTACACCTTC; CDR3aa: CASSPGQGTNYGYTF
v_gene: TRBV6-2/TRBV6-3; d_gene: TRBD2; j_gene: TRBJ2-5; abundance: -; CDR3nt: TGTGCCAGCAGTATGACTAGCGGGGGGGAAGAGACCCAGTACTTC; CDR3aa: CASSMTSGGEETQYF
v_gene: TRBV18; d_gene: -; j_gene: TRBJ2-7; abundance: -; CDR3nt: TGTGCCAGCTCACCAGGGCGTCTCGGGCAGTACTTC; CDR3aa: CASSPGRLGQYF
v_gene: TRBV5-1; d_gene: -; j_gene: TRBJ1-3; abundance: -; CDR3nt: TGCGCCAGCAGCTTGGAATCGCTCGGGGACACCATATATTTT; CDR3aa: CASSLESLGDTIYF
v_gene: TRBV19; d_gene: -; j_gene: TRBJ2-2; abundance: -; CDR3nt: TGTGCCAGTACCTTTGGAGGAAACACCGGGGAGCTGTTTTTT; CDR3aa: CASTFGGNTGELFF
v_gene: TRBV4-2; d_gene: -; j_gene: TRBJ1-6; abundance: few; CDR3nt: TGTGCCAGCAGCCAAGTTGGACTCGTCTATAATTCACCCCTCCACTTT; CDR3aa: CASSQVGLVYNSPLHF
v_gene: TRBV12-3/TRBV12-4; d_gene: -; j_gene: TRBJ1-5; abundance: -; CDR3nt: TGTGCCAGCACTAGAAGGGCGGGTCAGCCCCAGCATTTT; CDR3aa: CASTRRAGQPQHF
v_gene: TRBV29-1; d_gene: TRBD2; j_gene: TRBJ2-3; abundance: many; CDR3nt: TGCAGCGCTGGGACTAGCGGGGGGTCTCAGACCACAGATACGCAGTATTTT; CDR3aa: CSAGTSGGSQTTDTQYF
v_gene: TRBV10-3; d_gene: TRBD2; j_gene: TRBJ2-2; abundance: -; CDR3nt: TGTGCCATCAGTGTTCAAAACCGGGGGGTGACCGGGGAGCTGTTTTTT; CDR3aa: CAISVQNRGVTGELFF
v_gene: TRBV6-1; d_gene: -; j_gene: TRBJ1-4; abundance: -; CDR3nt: TGTGCCAGCAGTGAAGGGCAAGAAAATGAAAAACTGTTTTTT; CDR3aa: CASSEGQENEKLFF
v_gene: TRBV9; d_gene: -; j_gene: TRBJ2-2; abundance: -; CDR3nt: TGTGCCAGCAGCGTGGGGCCGGGCGGGGAGCTGTTTTTT; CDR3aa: CASSVGPGGELFF
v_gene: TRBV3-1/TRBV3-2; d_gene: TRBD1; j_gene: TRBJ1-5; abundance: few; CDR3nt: TGTGCCAGCAGCCTTGGACAGGGACCCAATCAGCCCCAGCATTTT; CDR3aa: CASSLGQGPNQPQHF
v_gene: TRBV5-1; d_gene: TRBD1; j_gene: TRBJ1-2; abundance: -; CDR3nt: TGCGCCAGCAGCCTAGGGACAGGGGCGATTCTTCGAAACTATGGCTACACCTTC; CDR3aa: CASSLGTGAILRNYGYTF
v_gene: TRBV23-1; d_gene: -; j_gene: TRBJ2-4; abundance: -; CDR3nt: TGCGCCAGCAGTCGCCTACAGGGTGACAAAAACATTCAGTACTTC; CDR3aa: CASSRLQGDKNIQYF
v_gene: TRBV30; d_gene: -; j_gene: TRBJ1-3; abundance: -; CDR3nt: TGTGCCTGGGACACAGGGAACTCTGGAAACACCATATATTTT; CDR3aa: CAWDTGNSGNTIYF
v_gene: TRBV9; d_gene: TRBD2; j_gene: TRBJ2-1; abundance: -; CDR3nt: TGTGCCAGCAGCGTAGGGTTCAGTGGACTAGCGACAAATGAGCAGTTCTTC; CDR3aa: CASSVGFSGLATNEQFF
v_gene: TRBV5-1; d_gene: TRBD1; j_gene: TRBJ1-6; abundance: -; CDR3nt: TGCGCCAGCAGCCAGGGACAGGGGTATAATTCACCCCTCCACTTT; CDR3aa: CASSQGQGYNSPLHF
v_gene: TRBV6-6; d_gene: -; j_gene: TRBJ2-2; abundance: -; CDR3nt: TGTGCCAGCAGCCAAAAGGAGGTCGGGGAGCTGTTTTTT; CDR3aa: CASSQKEVGELFF
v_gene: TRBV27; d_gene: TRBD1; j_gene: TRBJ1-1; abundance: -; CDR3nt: TGTGCCAGCAGTTTTAGGGACAGGGGCCCAGCTTTCTTT; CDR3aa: CASSFRDRGPAFF
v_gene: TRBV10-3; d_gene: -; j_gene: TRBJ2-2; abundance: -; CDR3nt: TGTGCCATCAGTGAGCGGGGTGGAGGCAACACCGGGGAGCTGTTTTTT; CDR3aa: CAISERGGGNTGELFF
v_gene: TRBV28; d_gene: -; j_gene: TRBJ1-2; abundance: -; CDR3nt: TGTGCCAGCAGTCCGCAGACAGGAACGCTATGGGGCTACACCTTC; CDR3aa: CASSPQTGTLWGYTF
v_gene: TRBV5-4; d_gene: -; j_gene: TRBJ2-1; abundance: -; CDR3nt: TGTGCCAGCAGCTTGTGGCGGGGGCCGGGGGATGAGCAGTTCTTC; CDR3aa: CASSLWRGPGDEQFF
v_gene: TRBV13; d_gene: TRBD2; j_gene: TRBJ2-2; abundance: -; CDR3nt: TGTGCCAGCAGCGCAGGGACTAGCGGGAACACCGGGGAGCTGTTTTTT; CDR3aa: CASSAGTSGNTGELFF
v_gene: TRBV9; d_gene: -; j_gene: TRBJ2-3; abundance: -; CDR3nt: TGTGCCAGCCGCGGCGGGGCCTACACAGATACGCAGTATTTT; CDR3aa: CASRGGAYTDTQYF
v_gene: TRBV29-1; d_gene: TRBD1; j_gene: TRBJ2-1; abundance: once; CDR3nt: TGCAGCGTTTATTTCAGGGGGCAAGACTACAATGAGCAGTTCTTC; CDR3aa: CSVYFRGQDYNEQFF
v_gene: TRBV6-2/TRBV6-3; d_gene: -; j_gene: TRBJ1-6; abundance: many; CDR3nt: TGTGCCAGCAGTCCGACAGAGTCGTCACCCCTCCACTTT; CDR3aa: CASSPTESSPLHF
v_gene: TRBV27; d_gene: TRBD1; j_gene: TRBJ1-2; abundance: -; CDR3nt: TGTGCCAGCAGCCGACAGGGGGCGGGGGGCTACACCTTC; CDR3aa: CASSRQGAGGYTF
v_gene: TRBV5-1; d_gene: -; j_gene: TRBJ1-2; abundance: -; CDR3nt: TGCGCCAGCAGCTTGGGTGGCGCAGGCAACTATGGCTACACCTTC; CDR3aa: CASSLGGAGNYGYTF
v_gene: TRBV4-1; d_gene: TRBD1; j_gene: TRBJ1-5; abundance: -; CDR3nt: TGCGCCAGCAGCTTGACAGGGTACAATCAGCCCCAGCATTTT; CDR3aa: CASSLTGYNQPQHF
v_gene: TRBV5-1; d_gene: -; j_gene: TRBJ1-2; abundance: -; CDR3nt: TGCGCCAGCAGCTTGTCGCAGGGGAACTATGGCTACACCTTC; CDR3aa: CASSLSQGNYGYTF
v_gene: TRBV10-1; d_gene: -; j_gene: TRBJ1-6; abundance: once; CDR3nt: TGCGCCAGCAGTGAGTCCCTGTCTTCACCCCTCCACTTT; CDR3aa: CASSESLSSPLHF
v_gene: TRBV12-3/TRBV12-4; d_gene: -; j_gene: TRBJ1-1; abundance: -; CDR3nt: TGTGCCAGCAGTTTACAGGGGAACACTGAAGCTTTCTTT; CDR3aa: CASSLQGNTEAFF
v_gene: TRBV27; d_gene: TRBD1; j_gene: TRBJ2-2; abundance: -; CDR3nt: TGTGCCAGCAGTTTATCGGACAGGGTAAACACCGGGGAGCTGTTTTTT; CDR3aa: CASSLSDRVNTGELFF
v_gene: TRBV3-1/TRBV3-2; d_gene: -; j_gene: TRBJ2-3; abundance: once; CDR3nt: TGTGCCAGCAGCGGGGGGGCTGGAGATACGCAGTATTTT; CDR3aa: CASSGGAGDTQYF
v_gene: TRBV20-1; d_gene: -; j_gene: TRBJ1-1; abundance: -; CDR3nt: TGCAGTGCTATGTCCGACAAGGCTTTCTTT; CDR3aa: CSAMSDKAFF
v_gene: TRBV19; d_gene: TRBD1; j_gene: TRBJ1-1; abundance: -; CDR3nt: TGTGCCAGTAGTTCCGACAGGGAAGCGGTTGAAGCTTTCTTT; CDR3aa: CASSSDREAVEAFF
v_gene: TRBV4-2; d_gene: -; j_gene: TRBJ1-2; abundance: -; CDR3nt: TGTGCCAGCAGCCAAGGGACAGAGTCTAACTATGGCTACACCTTC; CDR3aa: CASSQGTESNYGYTF
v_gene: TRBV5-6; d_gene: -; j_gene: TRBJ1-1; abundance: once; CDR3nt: TGTGCCAGCAGCCCAGTATCGGGATACACTGAAGCTTTCTTT; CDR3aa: CASSPVSGYTEAFF
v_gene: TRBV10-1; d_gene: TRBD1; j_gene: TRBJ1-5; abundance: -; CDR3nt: TGCGCCAGCAGTATGCCTGGACAGGTCCTAATCGAGCCCCAGCATTTT; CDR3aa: CASSMPGQVLIEPQHF
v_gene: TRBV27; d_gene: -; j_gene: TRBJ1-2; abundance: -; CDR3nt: TGTGCCAGCAGGGACAGTTCCTACTATGGCTACACCTTC; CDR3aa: CASRDSSYYGYTF
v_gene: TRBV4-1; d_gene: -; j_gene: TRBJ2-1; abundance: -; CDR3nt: TGCGCCAGCAGCCTTACTACCAATGAGCAGTTCTTC; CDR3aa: CASSLTTNEQFF
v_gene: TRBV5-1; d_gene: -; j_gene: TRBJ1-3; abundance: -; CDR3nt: TGCGCCAGCACCATAGACGGGATCTCCTCTGGAAACACCATATATTTT; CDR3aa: CASTIDGISSGNTIYF
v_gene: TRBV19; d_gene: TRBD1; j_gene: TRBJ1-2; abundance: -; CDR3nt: TGTGCCAGTAGTACGCAGACAGGGGCCTATGGCTACACCTTC; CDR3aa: CASSTQTGAYGYTF
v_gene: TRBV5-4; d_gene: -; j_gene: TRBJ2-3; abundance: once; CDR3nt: TGTGCCAGCAGCTCTCAGGGGTTAGATACGCAGTATTTT; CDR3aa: CASSSQGLDTQYF
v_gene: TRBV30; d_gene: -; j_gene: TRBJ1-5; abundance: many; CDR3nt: TGTGCCTGGAGTGCCAGGGACAATCAGCCCCAGCATTTT; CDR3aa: CAWSARDNQPQHF
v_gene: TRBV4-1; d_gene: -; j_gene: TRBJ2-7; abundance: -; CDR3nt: TGCGCCAGCAGCCGGAGCCCCGGGACGGGAGCCTACGAGCAGTACTTC; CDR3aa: CASSRSPGTGAYEQYF
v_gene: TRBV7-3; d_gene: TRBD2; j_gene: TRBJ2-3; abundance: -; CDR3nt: TGTGCCAGCAGCTCGGGACTAGCATCAGATACGCAGTATTTT; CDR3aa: CASSSGLASDTQYF
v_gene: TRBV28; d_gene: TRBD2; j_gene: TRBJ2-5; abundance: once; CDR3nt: TGTGCCAGCAGTCCCGGGGGGGGGCACGAGACCCAGTACTTC; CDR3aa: CASSPGGGHETQYF
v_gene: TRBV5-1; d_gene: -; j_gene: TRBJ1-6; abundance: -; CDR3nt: TGCGCCAGCAGCTTTACGCCGAGCTCCTATAATTCACCCCTCCACTTT; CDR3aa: CASSFTPSSYNSPLHF
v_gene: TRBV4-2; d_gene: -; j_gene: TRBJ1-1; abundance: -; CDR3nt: TGTGCCAGCAGCCCGAGGACAGCCTCTGAAGCTTTCTTT; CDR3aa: CASSPRTASEAFF
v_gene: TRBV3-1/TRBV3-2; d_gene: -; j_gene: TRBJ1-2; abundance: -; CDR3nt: TGTGCCAGCAGCCTTTCTGTCCGGTCCTTAAGTGGCTACACCTTC; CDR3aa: CASSLSVRSLSGYTF